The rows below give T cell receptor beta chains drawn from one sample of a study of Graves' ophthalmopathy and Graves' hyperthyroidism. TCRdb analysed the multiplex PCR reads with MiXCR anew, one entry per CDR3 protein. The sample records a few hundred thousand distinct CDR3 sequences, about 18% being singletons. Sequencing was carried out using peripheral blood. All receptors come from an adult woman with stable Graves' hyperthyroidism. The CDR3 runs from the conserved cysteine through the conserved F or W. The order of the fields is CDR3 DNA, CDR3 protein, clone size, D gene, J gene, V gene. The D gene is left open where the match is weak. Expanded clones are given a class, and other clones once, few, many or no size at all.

CDR3 DNA: TGTGCCAGCAGTACCTGGACAGGGAGCGGGGAGCTGTTTTTT
CDR3 protein: CASSTWTGSGELFF
clone size: many
D gene: TRBD1
J gene: TRBJ2-2
V gene: TRBV27

CDR3 DNA: TGTGCCAGCAGCTTAGCGCTCGGTAGCGGCCCCACCGGGGAGCTGTTTTTT
CDR3 protein: CASSLALGSGPTGELFF
clone size: many
D gene: NA
J gene: TRBJ2-2
V gene: TRBV7-2

CDR3 DNA: TGTGCCAGCAGGAGGACAGGGGGCGCCGAGCAGTACTTC
CDR3 protein: CASRRTGGAEQYF
clone size: NA
D gene: TRBD1
J gene: TRBJ2-7
V gene: TRBV6-1

CDR3 DNA: TGTGCCAGCAGTTCTAGGACAGGGTGGACAGATACGCAGTATTTT
CDR3 protein: CASSSRTGWTDTQYF
clone size: many
D gene: TRBD1
J gene: TRBJ2-3
V gene: TRBV12-3/TRBV12-4

CDR3 DNA: TGTGCCAGCAGTTTATTGGGGCGGGGCCACGAGACCCAGTACTTC
CDR3 protein: CASSLLGRGHETQYF
clone size: NA
D gene: NA
J gene: TRBJ2-5
V gene: TRBV27

CDR3 DNA: TGTGCTTCACGTGGGCCCTTGGCTAACTATGGCTACACCTTC
CDR3 protein: CASRGPLANYGYTF
clone size: once
D gene: NA
J gene: TRBJ1-2
V gene: TRBV6-1

CDR3 DNA: TGTGCCAGCTCACCCCCTGGCGCGGGAGAGACCCAGTACTTC
CDR3 protein: CASSPPGAGETQYF
clone size: many
D gene: NA
J gene: TRBJ2-5
V gene: TRBV18

CDR3 DNA: TGTGCCAGCAGTACCTCCGTGGGAAAGACCCAGTACTTC
CDR3 protein: CASSTSVGKTQYF
clone size: many
D gene: NA
J gene: TRBJ2-5
V gene: TRBV12-3/TRBV12-4

CDR3 DNA: TGTGCCAGCAGCTTGGAACCACTACTGAACACTGAAGCTTTCTTT
CDR3 protein: CASSLEPLLNTEAFF
clone size: many
D gene: NA
J gene: TRBJ1-1
V gene: TRBV5-5

CDR3 DNA: TGTGCCTGGAGTGGAGGACTAGCGGGAGTGGATACGCAGTATTTT
CDR3 protein: CAWSGGLAGVDTQYF
clone size: NA
D gene: TRBD2
J gene: TRBJ2-3
V gene: TRBV30

CDR3 DNA: TGTGCCAGCTCCGAAGGTGGAAGCTTTGGAAACATTAAGTACTTC
CDR3 protein: CASSEGGSFGNIKYF
clone size: NA
D gene: NA
J gene: TRBJ2-4
V gene: TRBV18

CDR3 DNA: TGCAGCGTTGAAGGGGGGACAGGACAAGAGACCCAGTACTTC
CDR3 protein: CSVEGGTGQETQYF
clone size: many
D gene: TRBD1
J gene: TRBJ2-5
V gene: TRBV29-1

CDR3 DNA: TGTGCCAGCACCCCCGGGGCCGCTGCCTGGGACACCGGGGAGCTGTTTTTT
CDR3 protein: CASTPGAAAWDTGELFF
clone size: many
D gene: NA
J gene: TRBJ2-2
V gene: TRBV6-4

CDR3 DNA: TGTGCCAGCAGTGAAGTCGGGTGGCAGCCCCAGCATTTT
CDR3 protein: CASSEVGWQPQHF
clone size: many
D gene: NA
J gene: TRBJ1-5
V gene: TRBV6-1

CDR3 DNA: TGTGCCATCAGTGACGGGCACATACGGGAGAGCTCCTACGAGCAGTACTTC
CDR3 protein: CAISDGHIRESSYEQYF
clone size: many
D gene: NA
J gene: TRBJ2-7
V gene: TRBV10-3

CDR3 DNA: TGCGGCGTCGCCGCCGGGACAGGGGGAGTGGAGACCCAGTACTTC
CDR3 protein: CGVAAGTGGVETQYF
clone size: many
D gene: TRBD1
J gene: TRBJ2-5
V gene: TRBV29-1

CDR3 DNA: TGTGCCAGTAGTCAACAACGAGGGCACACTTACGAGCAGTACTTC
CDR3 protein: CASSQQRGHTYEQYF
clone size: many
D gene: NA
J gene: TRBJ2-7
V gene: TRBV19

CDR3 DNA: TGTGCCAGCGAGGACCGATCTGAAGCTTTCTTT
CDR3 protein: CASEDRSEAFF
clone size: many
D gene: NA
J gene: TRBJ1-1
V gene: TRBV6-2/TRBV6-3

CDR3 DNA: TGTGCCACCAGCAGAGCCGGGGCGGGTAGCCGTCGGGCCTACGAGCAGTACTTC
CDR3 protein: CATSRAGAGSRRAYEQYF
clone size: many
D gene: NA
J gene: TRBJ2-7
V gene: TRBV15

CDR3 DNA: TGTGCCAGCAGCAAAGACAGGGAGGATCAGCCCCAGCATTTT
CDR3 protein: CASSKDREDQPQHF
clone size: few
D gene: TRBD1
J gene: TRBJ1-5
V gene: TRBV5-5

CDR3 DNA: TGTGCCAGCAGTCCTAGCGGGAACTTAGAGACCCAGTACTTC
CDR3 protein: CASSPSGNLETQYF
clone size: many
D gene: TRBD2
J gene: TRBJ2-5
V gene: TRBV2

CDR3 DNA: TGTGCCAGCAATAAACGGGGGGCTCGGGCTTTCTTT
CDR3 protein: CASNKRGARAFF
clone size: many
D gene: NA
J gene: TRBJ1-1
V gene: TRBV28

CDR3 DNA: TGTGCCAGCAGCTTAGCCTTAGGGGGCGCTGGTTACACCTTC
CDR3 protein: CASSLALGGAGYTF
clone size: NA
D gene: TRBD1
J gene: TRBJ1-2
V gene: TRBV7-9

CDR3 DNA: TGCAGTGCTAGAAGCGGACAGATTAGCTCCTACGAGCAGTACTTC
CDR3 protein: CSARSGQISSYEQYF
clone size: many
D gene: NA
J gene: TRBJ2-7
V gene: TRBV20-1

CDR3 DNA: TGTGCCAGCAGTTTAAACCCCACCGGGGAGCTGTTTTTT
CDR3 protein: CASSLNPTGELFF
clone size: NA
D gene: NA
J gene: TRBJ2-2
V gene: TRBV27

CDR3 DNA: TGCGCCAGCAGCCAAGATGAGACTAGCGGGAGGGCCGGTAACCAAGAGACCCAGTACTTC
CDR3 protein: CASSQDETSGRAGNQETQYF
clone size: many
D gene: TRBD2
J gene: TRBJ2-5
V gene: TRBV4-1

CDR3 DNA: TGCAGTGCTGAGACAGGGTGGGATTTGTACGAGCAGTACTTC
CDR3 protein: CSAETGWDLYEQYF
clone size: many
D gene: TRBD1
J gene: TRBJ2-7
V gene: TRBV20-1

CDR3 DNA: TGTGCCAGCACCGGTCCGGACTTCTATGGCTACACCTTC
CDR3 protein: CASTGPDFYGYTF
clone size: NA
D gene: NA
J gene: TRBJ1-2
V gene: TRBV6-1

CDR3 DNA: TGCAGTGTCTCGACGCGGAACTACAATCAGCCCCAGCATTTT
CDR3 protein: CSVSTRNYNQPQHF
clone size: many
D gene: NA
J gene: TRBJ1-5
V gene: TRBV20-1

CDR3 DNA: TGTGCCATCAGTGAAGGGGGGGACAGCAACTACGAGCAGTACTTC
CDR3 protein: CAISEGGDSNYEQYF
clone size: many
D gene: NA
J gene: TRBJ2-7
V gene: TRBV10-3

CDR3 DNA: TGTGCCAGCCTAGCGGGAGGGCTGGAGACCCAGTACTTC
CDR3 protein: CASLAGGLETQYF
clone size: many
D gene: TRBD2
J gene: TRBJ2-5
V gene: TRBV28

CDR3 DNA: TGCGCCAGCAGCCCAGACAGGGGGCATGGCTACACCTTC
CDR3 protein: CASSPDRGHGYTF
clone size: many
D gene: TRBD1
J gene: TRBJ1-2
V gene: TRBV5-1

CDR3 DNA: TGTGCCAGCAACCCCTTCAGGGCCAGCTCCTACGAGCAGTACTTC
CDR3 protein: CASNPFRASSYEQYF
clone size: once
D gene: NA
J gene: TRBJ2-7
V gene: TRBV28

CDR3 DNA: TGTGCCAGCAGTTTAGAGGCCGGGAACTATGGCTACACCTTC
CDR3 protein: CASSLEAGNYGYTF
clone size: NA
D gene: NA
J gene: TRBJ1-2
V gene: TRBV12-3/TRBV12-4

CDR3 DNA: TGTGCCAGCAGTTTGGTTGGGGACCGCAATCAGCCCCAGCATTTT
CDR3 protein: CASSLVGDRNQPQHF
clone size: many
D gene: NA
J gene: TRBJ1-5
V gene: TRBV12-3/TRBV12-4

CDR3 DNA: TGTGCCAGCAGCCCCGGGACAGGGGGAAACGAGCAGTACTTC
CDR3 protein: CASSPGTGGNEQYF
clone size: many
D gene: TRBD1
J gene: TRBJ2-7
V gene: TRBV5-6

CDR3 DNA: TGTGCCAGCAAGTCACTAGCGACGTACGAGCAGTACTTC
CDR3 protein: CASKSLATYEQYF
clone size: many
D gene: TRBD2
J gene: TRBJ2-7
V gene: TRBV2

CDR3 DNA: TGCGCCAGCAGCCAACCCCTTAGCGGGAGGACGAAAGAGACCCAGTACTTC
CDR3 protein: CASSQPLSGRTKETQYF
clone size: many
D gene: TRBD2
J gene: TRBJ2-5
V gene: TRBV4-1

CDR3 DNA: TGCAGCGTTCCTAACAGGGGTGATGGCAATCAGCCCCAGCATTTT
CDR3 protein: CSVPNRGDGNQPQHF
clone size: NA
D gene: TRBD1
J gene: TRBJ1-5
V gene: TRBV29-1

CDR3 DNA: TGTGCCAGCAGTTACTCAGTGGTCCGAAAAGAGACCCAGTACTTC
CDR3 protein: CASSYSVVRKETQYF
clone size: many
D gene: NA
J gene: TRBJ2-5
V gene: TRBV6-5

CDR3 DNA: TGCGCCAGCACCCGAGGGGGGACAGGTGACGAGCAGTACTTC
CDR3 protein: CASTRGGTGDEQYF
clone size: many
D gene: TRBD1
J gene: TRBJ2-7
V gene: TRBV5-1

CDR3 DNA: TGTGCCATCCTGGGACAGGGGAATCTGAGCTATGGCTACACCTTC
CDR3 protein: CAILGQGNLSYGYTF
clone size: many
D gene: TRBD1
J gene: TRBJ1-2
V gene: TRBV10-3

CDR3 DNA: TGTGCCAGCAGTTTAAGCGGTCTGGGGCAGTACTTC
CDR3 protein: CASSLSGLGQYF
clone size: NA
D gene: NA
J gene: TRBJ2-7
V gene: TRBV12-3/TRBV12-4

CDR3 DNA: TGTGCCAGCAGCTGGGGACGGCGGAGCAATCAGCCCCAGCATTTT
CDR3 protein: CASSWGRRSNQPQHF
clone size: many
D gene: NA
J gene: TRBJ1-5
V gene: TRBV12-3/TRBV12-4

CDR3 DNA: TGTGCCAGCAGTCTGGACGGGGATGGGGGCTACACCTTC
CDR3 protein: CASSLDGDGGYTF
clone size: many
D gene: NA
J gene: TRBJ1-2
V gene: TRBV6-6

CDR3 DNA: TGTGCCAGCAGTTTTGGTCAGGCGAGCTCTGGAAACACCATATATTTT
CDR3 protein: CASSFGQASSGNTIYF
clone size: many
D gene: NA
J gene: TRBJ1-3
V gene: TRBV12-3/TRBV12-4

CDR3 DNA: TGTGCCAGCAGTTTAACCGAGGGGGTGCAGTACTTC
CDR3 protein: CASSLTEGVQYF
clone size: many
D gene: NA
J gene: TRBJ2-7
V gene: TRBV28

CDR3 DNA: TGTGCCAGCAGTGAGACTAGCGGGAGGGCGGAGACCCAGTACTTC
CDR3 protein: CASSETSGRAETQYF
clone size: many
D gene: TRBD2
J gene: TRBJ2-5
V gene: TRBV28

CDR3 DNA: TGTGCCAGCAGCTTAATCGGTCCCCTCCACGAGCAGTACTTC
CDR3 protein: CASSLIGPLHEQYF
clone size: NA
D gene: NA
J gene: TRBJ2-7
V gene: TRBV7-9

CDR3 DNA: TGTGCCAGCAGTTACGGGACAGGGGCCGGGGAGCTGTTTTTT
CDR3 protein: CASSYGTGAGELFF
clone size: many
D gene: TRBD1
J gene: TRBJ2-2
V gene: TRBV6-5

CDR3 DNA: TGTGCCAGCAGCTTAGGTACAGGCTACTATGGCTACACCTTC
CDR3 protein: CASSLGTGYYGYTF
clone size: many
D gene: NA
J gene: TRBJ1-2
V gene: TRBV11-2

CDR3 DNA: TGTGCCAGCAGAACAGGGGCAACTAATGAAAAACTGTTTTTT
CDR3 protein: CASRTGATNEKLFF
clone size: many
D gene: TRBD1
J gene: TRBJ1-4
V gene: TRBV6-1

CDR3 DNA: TGTGCCACAAAGTCTGGGTTTTGGGAGACCCAGTACTTC
CDR3 protein: CATKSGFWETQYF
clone size: many
D gene: NA
J gene: TRBJ2-5
V gene: TRBV6-2/TRBV6-3

CDR3 DNA: TGTGCCAGCAGCCCACCTGGAGCGTTACTCCGCGGCTACACCTTC
CDR3 protein: CASSPPGALLRGYTF
clone size: NA
D gene: NA
J gene: TRBJ1-2
V gene: TRBV6-2/TRBV6-3

CDR3 DNA: TGTGCCAGCAACTCCCGAGTAGGGACCCAGTACTTC
CDR3 protein: CASNSRVGTQYF
clone size: many
D gene: NA
J gene: TRBJ2-5
V gene: TRBV7-8

CDR3 DNA: TGTGCCAGCACGGACGAGCAGAACACTGAAGCTTTCTTT
CDR3 protein: CASTDEQNTEAFF
clone size: NA
D gene: NA
J gene: TRBJ1-1
V gene: TRBV2

CDR3 DNA: TGTGCCAGCAGGGCCGGGGGGGCCGGAACTGAAGCTTTCTTT
CDR3 protein: CASRAGGAGTEAFF
clone size: NA
D gene: NA
J gene: TRBJ1-1
V gene: TRBV11-2

CDR3 DNA: TGTGCCAGCATCCTCACCCAGGGTGTTGGCTACACCTTC
CDR3 protein: CASILTQGVGYTF
clone size: many
D gene: NA
J gene: TRBJ1-2
V gene: TRBV28

CDR3 DNA: TGCAGTGCTAGAGATCGTTCTAGCGGGATGAACGAGCAGTACTTC
CDR3 protein: CSARDRSSGMNEQYF
clone size: many
D gene: TRBD2
J gene: TRBJ2-7
V gene: TRBV20-1